The rows below give T cell receptor beta chains drawn from one sample of a study of blood T cell repertoires in COVID-19. Method: immunoSEQ multiplex PCR; TCRdb's copy keeps in-frame clones and lacks some. In the table there are 150,000 to 200,000 clones, 85% of which are singletons. The specimen was peripheral blood. The receptors stem from a human donor with acute or convalescent COVID-19. The donor label of this sample is uncertain. Each CDR3 is given without its conserved first and last residue.

J | length | V | CDR3
TRBJ2-2 | 14 | TRBV5-1 | ASSIGDTTGSGELF
TRBJ1-2 | 12 | TRBV3-1/TRBV3-2 | ASSQERQGYGYT
TRBJ1-3 | 13 | TRBV5-6 | ASSFQGASGNTIY
TRBJ1-5 | 11 | TRBV7-9 | ASSPGSYQPQH
TRBJ2-1 | 12 | TRBV6-4 | ASSAGTGGHEQF
TRBJ2-2 | 12 | TRBV24-1 | ATSDPTGPGELF
TRBJ2-3 | 16 | TRBV3-1/TRBV3-2 | ASSQDYRVAGGPDTQY
TRBJ1-3 | 10 | TRBV7-2 | ASSPSGGTIY
TRBJ2-3 | 16 | TRBV11-3 | ASTQRRGSGGLRDTQY
TRBJ1-2 | 12 | TRBV28 | ASSFRGTGFGYT
TRBJ1-5 | 13 | TRBV24-1 | ATSSGTGINQPQH